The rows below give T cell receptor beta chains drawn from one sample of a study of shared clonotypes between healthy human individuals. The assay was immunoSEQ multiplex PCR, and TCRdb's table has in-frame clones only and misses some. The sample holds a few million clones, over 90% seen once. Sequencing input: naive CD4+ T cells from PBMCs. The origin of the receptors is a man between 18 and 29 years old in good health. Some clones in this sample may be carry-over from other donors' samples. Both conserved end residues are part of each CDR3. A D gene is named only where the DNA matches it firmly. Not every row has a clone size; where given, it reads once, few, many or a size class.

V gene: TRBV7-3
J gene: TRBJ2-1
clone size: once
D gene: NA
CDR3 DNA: TGTGCCAGCAGCCCGAACTACAGGGTTGACTACAATGAGCAGTTCTTC
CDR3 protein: CASSPNYRVDYNEQFF

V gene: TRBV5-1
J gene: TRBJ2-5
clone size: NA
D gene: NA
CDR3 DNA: TGCGCCAGTGCAAACGGACGGGAGACCCAGTACTTC
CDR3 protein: CASANGRETQYF

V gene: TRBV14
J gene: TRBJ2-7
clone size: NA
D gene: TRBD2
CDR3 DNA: TGTGCCAGCAGCCAAGGTGGTAGCGGGATCTACGAGCAGTACTTC
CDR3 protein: CASSQGGSGIYEQYF

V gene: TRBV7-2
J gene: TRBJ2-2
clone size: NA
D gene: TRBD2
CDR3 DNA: TGTGCCAGCAGCTTGACTAGCGGGAGGACCGGGGAGCTGTTTTTT
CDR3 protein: CASSLTSGRTGELFF

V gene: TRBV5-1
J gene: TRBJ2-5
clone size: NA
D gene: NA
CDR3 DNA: TGCGCCAGCAGTAGGCAGCAAGAGACCCAGTACTTC
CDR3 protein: CASSRQQETQYF

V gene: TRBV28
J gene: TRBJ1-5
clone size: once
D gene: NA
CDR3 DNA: TGTGCCAGCAGTTTACAGGGAGGGGGGGGTCAGCCCCAGCATTTT
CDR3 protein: CASSLQGGGGQPQHF

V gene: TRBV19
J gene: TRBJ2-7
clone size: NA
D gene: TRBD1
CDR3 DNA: TGTGCCAGTAGTCGGACCCACAGGGGACACGAGCAGTACTTC
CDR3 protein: CASSRTHRGHEQYF

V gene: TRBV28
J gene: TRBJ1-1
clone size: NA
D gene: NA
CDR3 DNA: TGTGCCAGCAGTGATGCCCTGGGAGAAGCTTTCTTT
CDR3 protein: CASSDALGEAFF

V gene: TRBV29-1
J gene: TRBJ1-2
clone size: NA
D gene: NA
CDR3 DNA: TGCAGCGTTGAAGAATTTTGGACGGGTGGCTACACCTTC
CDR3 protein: CSVEEFWTGGYTF

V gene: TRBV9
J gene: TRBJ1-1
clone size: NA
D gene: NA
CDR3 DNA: TGTGCCAGCAGCGTAGCTGGGGCAGGGATGAACACTGAAGCTTTCTTT
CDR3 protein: CASSVAGAGMNTEAFF

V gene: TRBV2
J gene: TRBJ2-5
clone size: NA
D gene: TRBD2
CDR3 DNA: TGTGCCAGCAGTGCGAGGACTAGCGGGGGCAGGGAGACCCAGTACTTC
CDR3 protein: CASSARTSGGRETQYF

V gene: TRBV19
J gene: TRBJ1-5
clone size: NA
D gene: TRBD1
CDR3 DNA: TGTGCCAGTAGTGAAAGACAGGGTTTACAGCCCCAGCATTTT
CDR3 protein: CASSERQGLQPQHF

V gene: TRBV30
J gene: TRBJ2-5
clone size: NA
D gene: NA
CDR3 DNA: TGTGCCTGGAGTCGAGGGTCCCAAGAGACCCAGTACTTC
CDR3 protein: CAWSRGSQETQYF

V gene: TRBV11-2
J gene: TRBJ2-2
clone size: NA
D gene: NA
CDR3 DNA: TGTGCCAGCAGCGTGCAAGGGGAGCTGTTTTTT
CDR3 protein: CASSVQGELFF

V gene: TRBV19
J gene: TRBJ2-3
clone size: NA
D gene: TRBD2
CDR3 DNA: TGTGCCAGTAGCACACTAGCGGGAGAAGGTACGCAGTATTTT
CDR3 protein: CASSTLAGEGTQYF

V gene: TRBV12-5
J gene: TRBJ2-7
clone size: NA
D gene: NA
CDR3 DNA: TGTGCTAGTGGTTCAGGACTGGGGCTTACCGAGCAGTACTTC
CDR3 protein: CASGSGLGLTEQYF

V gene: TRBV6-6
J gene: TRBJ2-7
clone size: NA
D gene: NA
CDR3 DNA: TGTGCCAGCGGACGGGACTCCAAAGAGCAGTACTTC
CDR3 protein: CASGRDSKEQYF

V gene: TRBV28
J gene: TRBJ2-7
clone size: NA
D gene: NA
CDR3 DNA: TGTGCCAGCAGTCTTAGACAGGTATCCTACGAGCAGTACTTC
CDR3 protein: CASSLRQVSYEQYF

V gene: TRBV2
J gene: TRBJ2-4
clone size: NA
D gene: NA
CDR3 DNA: TGTGCCAGCAGTCGAGAGGGGCTAGCCAAAAACATTCAGTACTTC
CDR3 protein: CASSREGLAKNIQYF

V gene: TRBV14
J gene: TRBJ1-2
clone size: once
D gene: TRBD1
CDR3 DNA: TGTGCCAGCAGTCGAAGTTTAGGGGGCGCTGGTGGCTACACCTTC
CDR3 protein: CASSRSLGGAGGYTF

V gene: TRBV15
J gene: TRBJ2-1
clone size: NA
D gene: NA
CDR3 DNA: TGTGCCACCAGCAACCGGCGGGAAACCTACAATGAGCAGTTCTTC
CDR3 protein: CATSNRRETYNEQFF

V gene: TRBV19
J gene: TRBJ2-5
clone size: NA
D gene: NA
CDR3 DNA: TGTGCCAGTAGTACCATGACGGGGGAGACCCAGTACTTC
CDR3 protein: CASSTMTGETQYF

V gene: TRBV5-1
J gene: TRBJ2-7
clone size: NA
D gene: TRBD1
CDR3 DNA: TGCGCCAGCAGCTTGGGGACAGGGGTTGCCTACGAGCAGTACTTC
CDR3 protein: CASSLGTGVAYEQYF

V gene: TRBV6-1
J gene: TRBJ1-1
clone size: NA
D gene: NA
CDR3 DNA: TGTGCCAGCAGTACGACTCTCGACACTGAAGCTTTCTTT
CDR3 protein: CASSTTLDTEAFF

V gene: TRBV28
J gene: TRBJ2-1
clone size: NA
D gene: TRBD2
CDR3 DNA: TGTGCCAGCAGCGTAAGGACTAGCGGGAGGCCCTACAATGAGCAGTTCTTC
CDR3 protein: CASSVRTSGRPYNEQFF

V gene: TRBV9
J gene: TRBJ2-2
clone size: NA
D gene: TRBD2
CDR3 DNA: TGTGCCAGCAGCGTTAGCGGGAGTGTCACCGGGGAGCTGTTTTTT
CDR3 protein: CASSVSGSVTGELFF

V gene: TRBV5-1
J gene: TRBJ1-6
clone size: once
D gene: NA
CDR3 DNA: TGCGCCAGCAGCTTGGCAGGGGATGGCTCACCCCTCCACTTT
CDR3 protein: CASSLAGDGSPLHF

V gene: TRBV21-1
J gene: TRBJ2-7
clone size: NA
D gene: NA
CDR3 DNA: TGTGCCAGCAGCAAAGTTTTGGGTGTCGGCTTC
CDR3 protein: CASSKVLGVGF

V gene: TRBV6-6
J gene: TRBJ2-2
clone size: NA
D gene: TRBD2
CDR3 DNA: TGTGCCAGCAGTAAACTAGCGGCCCCCCCCGGGGAGCTGTTTTTT
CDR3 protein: CASSKLAAPPGELFF

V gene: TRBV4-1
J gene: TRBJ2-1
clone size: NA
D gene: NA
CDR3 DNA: TGCGCCAGCAGCCTAAGGTCCAGTGGGAATCCCCGGTATGAGCAGTTCTTC
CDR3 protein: CASSLRSSGNPRYEQFF

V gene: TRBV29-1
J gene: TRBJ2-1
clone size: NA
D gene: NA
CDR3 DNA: TGCAGCGTTGTTCTGTTACTGGACCGGGACAATGAGCAGTTCTTC
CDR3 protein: CSVVLLLDRDNEQFF

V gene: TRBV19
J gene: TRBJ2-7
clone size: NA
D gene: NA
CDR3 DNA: TGTGCCAGTAGTATCGCCAAATTGGACCGAATTTACGAGCAGTACTTC
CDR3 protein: CASSIAKLDRIYEQYF

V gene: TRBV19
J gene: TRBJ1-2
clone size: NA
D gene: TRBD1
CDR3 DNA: TGTGCCAGTCAAAAAGGACAGGACTATGGCTACACCTTC
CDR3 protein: CASQKGQDYGYTF

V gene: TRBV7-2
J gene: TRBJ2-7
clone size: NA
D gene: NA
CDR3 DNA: TGTGCCAGCAGCGTCCTACCGGGCACCTACGAGCAGTACTTC
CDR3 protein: CASSVLPGTYEQYF

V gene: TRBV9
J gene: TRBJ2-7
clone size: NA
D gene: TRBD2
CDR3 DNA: TGTGCCAGCAGCGTTAGCGGGAGCGCCGAGCAGTACTTC
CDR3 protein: CASSVSGSAEQYF

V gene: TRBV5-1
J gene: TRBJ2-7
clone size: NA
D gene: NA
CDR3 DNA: TGCGCCAGCAAATCCGTGGAGGGGCCCTACGAGCAGTACTTC
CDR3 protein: CASKSVEGPYEQYF

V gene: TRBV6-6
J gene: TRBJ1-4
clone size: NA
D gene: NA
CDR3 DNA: TGTGCCAGCAGAAGTCGAGTGGGTGAAAAACTGTTTTTT
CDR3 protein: CASRSRVGEKLFF

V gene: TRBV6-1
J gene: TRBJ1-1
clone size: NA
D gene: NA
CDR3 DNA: TGTGCCAGCAGCCAGCCGGGGAGGAACACTGAAGCTTTCTTT
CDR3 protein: CASSQPGRNTEAFF

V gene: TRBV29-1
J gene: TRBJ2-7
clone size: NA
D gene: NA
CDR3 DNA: TGCAGCGTTGAAGATCGCGGTACTTCCTACGAGCAGTACTTC
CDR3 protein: CSVEDRGTSYEQYF

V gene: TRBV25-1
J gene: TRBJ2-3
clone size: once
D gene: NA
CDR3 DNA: TGTGCCAGCAGTGCTGACAGACCAGATACGCAGTATTTT
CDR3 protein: CASSADRPDTQYF

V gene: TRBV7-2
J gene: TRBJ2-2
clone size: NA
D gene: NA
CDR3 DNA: TGTGCCAGCAGCTTAGTCGGGGCGAACACCGGGGAGCTGTTTTTT
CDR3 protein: CASSLVGANTGELFF

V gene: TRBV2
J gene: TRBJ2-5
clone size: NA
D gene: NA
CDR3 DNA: TGTGCCAGCAGCTTCGGACCCGGGCCCCAAGAGACCCAGTACTTC
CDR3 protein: CASSFGPGPQETQYF

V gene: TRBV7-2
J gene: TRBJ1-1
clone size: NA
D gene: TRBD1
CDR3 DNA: TGTGCCAGCAGCCCAACCCTGACAGGGGGCGGGACTGAAGCTTTCTTT
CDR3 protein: CASSPTLTGGGTEAFF

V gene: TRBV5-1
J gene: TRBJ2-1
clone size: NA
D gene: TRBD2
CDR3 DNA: TGCGCCAGCAGCTTGGGGGGACTAGCGGGAGGGTCTGAGCAGTTCTTC
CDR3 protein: CASSLGGLAGGSEQFF

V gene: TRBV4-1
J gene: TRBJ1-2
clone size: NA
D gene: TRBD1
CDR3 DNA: TGCGCCAGCAGCCAAGAAAGGGACAGGGCATCTGAAGGCTACACCTTC
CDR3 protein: CASSQERDRASEGYTF

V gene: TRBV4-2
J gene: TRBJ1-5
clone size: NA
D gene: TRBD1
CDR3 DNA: TGTGCCAGCAGCCCCGGGACAGGGGAGGAGGATAGCAATCAGCCCCAGCATTTT
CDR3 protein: CASSPGTGEEDSNQPQHF

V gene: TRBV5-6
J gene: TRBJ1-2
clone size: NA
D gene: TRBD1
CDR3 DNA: TGTGCCAGCAGCAATGGGGACAGGCCCTATGGCTACACCTTC
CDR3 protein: CASSNGDRPYGYTF

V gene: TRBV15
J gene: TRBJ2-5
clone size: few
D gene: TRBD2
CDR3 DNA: TGTGCCACCAGCAGGGGGGTAGCGGGAGCATGGGAGACCCAGTACTTC
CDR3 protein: CATSRGVAGAWETQYF

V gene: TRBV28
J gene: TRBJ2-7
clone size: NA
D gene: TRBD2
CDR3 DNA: TGTGCCAGCAGTCCGCAGCGGGAAGGCGAGCAGTACTTC
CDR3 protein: CASSPQREGEQYF

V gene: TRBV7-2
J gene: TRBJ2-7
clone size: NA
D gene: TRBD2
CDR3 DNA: TGTGCCAGCAGCCGAGTAGCGGGAGCGCTTTACGAGCAGTACTTC
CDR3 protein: CASSRVAGALYEQYF

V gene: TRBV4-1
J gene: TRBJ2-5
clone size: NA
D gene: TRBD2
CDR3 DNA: TGCGCCAGCAGCCAAGGGTCTAGCGGGAGGGCCTTTGAGACCCAGTACTTC
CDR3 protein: CASSQGSSGRAFETQYF

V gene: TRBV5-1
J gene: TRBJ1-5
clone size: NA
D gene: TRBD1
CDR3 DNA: TGCGCCAGCAGCCCGGGACAGGGCGGGATTAATCAGCCCCAGCATTTT
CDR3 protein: CASSPGQGGINQPQHF

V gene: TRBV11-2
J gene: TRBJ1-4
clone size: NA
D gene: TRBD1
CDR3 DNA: TGTGCCAGCAGCCCGGCCCGGCGGGACAGATCAACTAATGAAAAACTGTTTTTT
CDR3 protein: CASSPARRDRSTNEKLFF